This is a list of T cell receptor beta chains from one sample in a study of blood T cell repertoires in COVID-19. Only in-frame clones appear in the TCRdb table, and some are missing; sequencing was by immunoSEQ multiplex PCR. The table records roughly 250,000 clones, approximately 79% of them present only once. The sample was peripheral blood. Receptors originate from a woman in her forties with active or convalescent COVID-19. The CDR3 runs from the conserved cysteine through the conserved F or W. Fields, in order: CDR3 length, J gene, D gene, clone size, V gene, CDR3 DNA, CDR3 protein. The D gene is left open where the match is weak. Clone sizes are given selectively: once, few, many, or a class where the clone is expanded.

CDR3 length: 12
J gene: TRBJ1-1
D gene: -
clone size: once
V gene: TRBV9
CDR3 DNA: TGTGCCAGCAGCTTGACAGGTCCTGAAGCTTTCTTT
CDR3 protein: CASSLTGPEAFF

CDR3 length: 13
J gene: TRBJ2-7
D gene: TRBD1
clone size: few
V gene: TRBV7-3
CDR3 DNA: TGTGCCAGCAGCCCGGACAGGGGGTACGAGCAGTACTTC
CDR3 protein: CASSPDRGYEQYF

CDR3 length: 13
J gene: TRBJ1-1
D gene: TRBD1
clone size: -
V gene: TRBV10-3
CDR3 DNA: TGTGCCATCAACAGGGGGCTAAGGACTGAAGCTTTCTTT
CDR3 protein: CAINRGLRTEAFF

CDR3 length: 14
J gene: TRBJ1-2
D gene: -
clone size: -
V gene: TRBV29-1
CDR3 DNA: TGCAGCGCCACGACGACAAATATCAACTATGGCTACACCTTC
CDR3 protein: CSATTTNINYGYTF

CDR3 length: 14
J gene: TRBJ1-4
D gene: -
clone size: -
V gene: TRBV9
CDR3 DNA: TGTGCCAGCAGCGTAGGGGGAGTGGGTGAAAAACTGTTTTTT
CDR3 protein: CASSVGGVGEKLFF

CDR3 length: 14
J gene: TRBJ1-3
D gene: -
clone size: -
V gene: TRBV5-6
CDR3 DNA: TGTGCCAGCAGCTTGTTGGGGGCGGGAAACACCATATATTTT
CDR3 protein: CASSLLGAGNTIYF

CDR3 length: 14
J gene: TRBJ1-5
D gene: -
clone size: -
V gene: TRBV10-1
CDR3 DNA: TGCGCCAGCAGTGAGGCCGGGTATAATCAGCCCCAGCATTTT
CDR3 protein: CASSEAGYNQPQHF

CDR3 length: 14
J gene: TRBJ2-2
D gene: TRBD1
clone size: -
V gene: TRBV27
CDR3 DNA: TGTGCCAGCAGAGCCGGGACAGCGGCCGGGGAGCTGTTTTTT
CDR3 protein: CASRAGTAAGELFF

CDR3 length: 16
J gene: TRBJ1-5
D gene: TRBD1
clone size: -
V gene: TRBV6-1
CDR3 DNA: TGTGCCAGCAGTGTCTTGACAGGGGTAGGTAATCAGCCCCAGCATTTT
CDR3 protein: CASSVLTGVGNQPQHF

CDR3 length: 13
J gene: TRBJ2-7
D gene: -
clone size: -
V gene: TRBV30
CDR3 DNA: TGTGCCTGGCGAGAAACAGGGTTTCGCGAGCAGTACTTC
CDR3 protein: CAWRETGFREQYF

CDR3 length: 14
J gene: TRBJ1-1
D gene: -
clone size: -
V gene: TRBV30
CDR3 DNA: TGTGCCTGGAGTGTGGGGACTTTTAACACTGAAGCTTTCTTT
CDR3 protein: CAWSVGTFNTEAFF

CDR3 length: 16
J gene: TRBJ1-2
D gene: TRBD1
clone size: -
V gene: TRBV7-9
CDR3 DNA: TGTGCCAGCAGCAAGAAGGGGACAGGGCAGTTCTATGGCTACACCTTC
CDR3 protein: CASSKKGTGQFYGYTF

CDR3 length: 16
J gene: TRBJ2-1
D gene: -
clone size: -
V gene: TRBV2
CDR3 DNA: TGTGCCAGCACGGGGGTCGGCAGGATTTCCTACAATGAGCAGTTCTTC
CDR3 protein: CASTGVGRISYNEQFF

CDR3 length: 15
J gene: TRBJ1-2
D gene: TRBD1
clone size: few
V gene: TRBV5-4
CDR3 DNA: TGTGCCAGCAGTTTGCAGGGGGCGAAAGTTTATGGCTACACCTTC
CDR3 protein: CASSLQGAKVYGYTF

CDR3 length: 17
J gene: TRBJ1-3
D gene: TRBD1
clone size: few
V gene: TRBV2
CDR3 DNA: TGTGCCAGCAGCTTCAGGGGACAGTCGATCTCTGGAAACACCATATATTTT
CDR3 protein: CASSFRGQSISGNTIYF

CDR3 length: 16
J gene: TRBJ1-1
D gene: -
clone size: -
V gene: TRBV19
CDR3 DNA: TGTGCCAGTAGTATGGCCCCGGGATACGGGAACACTGAAGCTTTCTTT
CDR3 protein: CASSMAPGYGNTEAFF

CDR3 length: 13
J gene: TRBJ1-4
D gene: -
clone size: -
V gene: TRBV4-2
CDR3 DNA: TGTGCCAGCAGCCAACCCGGGGGTGAAAAACTGTTTTTT
CDR3 protein: CASSQPGGEKLFF

CDR3 length: 18
J gene: TRBJ2-2
D gene: TRBD2
clone size: -
V gene: TRBV10-3
CDR3 DNA: TGTGCCACCCGTGGGGCTAGCGGGGGGGCAATGGACACCGGGGAGCTGTTTTTT
CDR3 protein: CATRGASGGAMDTGELFF

CDR3 length: 15
J gene: TRBJ1-4
D gene: TRBD1
clone size: once
V gene: TRBV7-8
CDR3 DNA: TGTGCCAGCAGAGAACGGACAGGTGATAATGAAAAACTGTTTTTT
CDR3 protein: CASRERTGDNEKLFF

CDR3 length: 20
J gene: TRBJ2-1
D gene: TRBD1
clone size: -
V gene: TRBV5-1
CDR3 DNA: TGCGCCAGCAGCCTTCCGACAGGGGGCTCCCCTTTGAGCTCCTACAATGAGCAGTTCTTC
CDR3 protein: CASSLPTGGSPLSSYNEQFF

CDR3 length: 12
J gene: TRBJ1-4
D gene: -
clone size: few
V gene: TRBV6-6
CDR3 DNA: TGTGCCAGCAGTTTTGGGACAGAAAAACTGTTTTTT
CDR3 protein: CASSFGTEKLFF

CDR3 length: 15
J gene: TRBJ1-6
D gene: -
clone size: -
V gene: TRBV5-6
CDR3 DNA: TGTGCCAGCATCCGGAGGAGCTCCTATAATTCACCCCTCCACTTT
CDR3 protein: CASIRRSSYNSPLHF

CDR3 length: 14
J gene: TRBJ1-3
D gene: TRBD1
clone size: -
V gene: TRBV5-6
CDR3 DNA: TGTGCCAGCAGCAGAGGGGACAGAGGAAACACCATATATTTT
CDR3 protein: CASSRGDRGNTIYF

CDR3 length: 14
J gene: TRBJ1-2
D gene: -
clone size: -
V gene: TRBV5-1
CDR3 DNA: TGCGCCAGCAGCTTGGAGAAGGGGCCCTATGGCTACACCTTC
CDR3 protein: CASSLEKGPYGYTF

CDR3 length: 13
J gene: TRBJ1-2
D gene: -
clone size: -
V gene: TRBV29-1
CDR3 DNA: TGCAGCGTACCCACAGGGCTAGACTATGGCTACACCTTC
CDR3 protein: CSVPTGLDYGYTF

CDR3 length: 16
J gene: TRBJ2-1
D gene: TRBD2
clone size: -
V gene: TRBV7-9
CDR3 DNA: TGTGCCAGCAGTCACACCGGGACTAGCTACTACAATGAGCAGTTCTTC
CDR3 protein: CASSHTGTSYYNEQFF

CDR3 length: 13
J gene: TRBJ1-5
D gene: -
clone size: -
V gene: TRBV30
CDR3 DNA: TGTGCCTGGAGTCGACCGGGGAATCAGCCCCAGCATTTT
CDR3 protein: CAWSRPGNQPQHF

CDR3 length: 13
J gene: TRBJ1-2
D gene: TRBD1
clone size: -
V gene: TRBV6-5
CDR3 DNA: TGTGCCAGCAGGATACAGGGGGCAATAGACTACACCTTC
CDR3 protein: CASRIQGAIDYTF

CDR3 length: 16
J gene: TRBJ2-1
D gene: -
clone size: -
V gene: TRBV28
CDR3 DNA: TGTGCCAGCAGTTCTGGGGGCGGAGGAACCTACAATGAGCAGTTCTTC
CDR3 protein: CASSSGGGGTYNEQFF

CDR3 length: 15
J gene: TRBJ2-2
D gene: -
clone size: -
V gene: TRBV5-1
CDR3 DNA: TGCGCCAGCAGCTTGCGGCAGGGAAGGACCGGGGAGCTGTTTTTT
CDR3 protein: CASSLRQGRTGELFF

CDR3 length: 15
J gene: TRBJ2-5
D gene: TRBD2
clone size: -
V gene: TRBV27
CDR3 DNA: TGTGCCAGCAGGTCGGGACTAGCGGGGGTGGAGACCCAGTACTTC
CDR3 protein: CASRSGLAGVETQYF

CDR3 length: 15
J gene: TRBJ2-6
D gene: -
clone size: -
V gene: TRBV7-3
CDR3 DNA: TGTGCCAGCAGCTTAGGGGCCTCTGGGGCCAACGTCCTGACTTTC
CDR3 protein: CASSLGASGANVLTF

CDR3 length: 15
J gene: TRBJ1-4
D gene: -
clone size: -
V gene: TRBV12-5
CDR3 DNA: TGTGCTAGTGGTTTTAGTGCCAACTATAATGAAAAACTGTTTTTT
CDR3 protein: CASGFSANYNEKLFF

CDR3 length: 13
J gene: TRBJ1-1
D gene: -
clone size: -
V gene: TRBV6-5
CDR3 DNA: TGTGCCAGCAGTTTAGGGGCCGGGACTGAAGCTTTCTTT
CDR3 protein: CASSLGAGTEAFF

CDR3 length: 14
J gene: TRBJ1-5
D gene: TRBD1
clone size: -
V gene: TRBV6-5
CDR3 DNA: TGTGCCCTGACCCGACAGGGGGCGTATCAGCCCCAGCATTTT
CDR3 protein: CALTRQGAYQPQHF

CDR3 length: 14
J gene: TRBJ1-2
D gene: -
clone size: -
V gene: TRBV11-2
CDR3 DNA: TGTGCCAGCAGCTTAGATCTTTGGCCGTGGGGCTACACCTTC
CDR3 protein: CASSLDLWPWGYTF

CDR3 length: 14
J gene: TRBJ1-1
D gene: -
clone size: -
V gene: TRBV7-8
CDR3 DNA: TGTGCCAGCAGCTTCCCAGGGGTGGAGTCTGAAGCTTTCTTT
CDR3 protein: CASSFPGVESEAFF

CDR3 length: 14
J gene: TRBJ1-2
D gene: -
clone size: -
V gene: TRBV9
CDR3 DNA: TGTGCCAGCACCGACGGACAGAATTTCTATGGCTACACCTTC
CDR3 protein: CASTDGQNFYGYTF

CDR3 length: 15
J gene: TRBJ1-6
D gene: -
clone size: -
V gene: TRBV7-9
CDR3 DNA: TGTGCCAGCAGCCCCAGTGGCTCCTATAATTCACCCCTCCACTTT
CDR3 protein: CASSPSGSYNSPLHF

CDR3 length: 15
J gene: TRBJ2-2
D gene: TRBD2
clone size: -
V gene: TRBV3-1/TRBV3-2
CDR3 DNA: TGTGCCAGCCGTTTAAGCGGGGCCGGGGCCGGGGAGCTGTTTTTT
CDR3 protein: CASRLSGAGAGELFF

CDR3 length: 15
J gene: TRBJ2-7
D gene: -
clone size: -
V gene: TRBV14
CDR3 DNA: TGTGCCAGCAGCCAAGATCGCAGGGTTCGAAACGAGCAGTACTTC
CDR3 protein: CASSQDRRVRNEQYF